These 10 T cell receptor beta chains share one sample of origin, sequenced in a study of cytomegalovirus exposure and HLA in healthy donors. A multiplex PCR was run with 60 Vbeta primers and 13 Jbeta primers. The data were produced by immunoSEQ multiplex PCR, yet TCRdb's version contains in-frame clones alone and is incomplete. The sample has about 160,000 clones; roughly four fifths are singletons. Source material: PBMCs. These TCRs come from a woman aged 35 to 49 in good health and CMV-seronegative.

The DNA of the CDR3 is TGTGCCACCCGCGTATTGGCGGGGGGAGATACGCAGTATTTT. Protein product: CATRVLAGGDTQYF. The genes are TRBV2 and TRBJ2-3; 8 bases map to TRBD2. Germline CDR1 is SNHLY and CDR2 is FYNNEI. V lost 10 bases to trimming and J lost 5 bases; unmatched junction nucleotides: 11. The CDR3 length is 14 residues. The full variable domain, its missing parts supplied by reference TRBV2 and TRBJ2-3, is EPEVTQTPSHQVTQMGQEVILRCVPISNHLYFYWYRQILGQKVEFLVSFYNNEISEKSEIFDDQFSVERPDGSNFTLKIRSTKLEDSAMYFCATRVLAGGDTQYFGPGTRLTVL.

This rearrangement joins TRBV29-1 to TRBJ1-4; no firm D call. Between the trimmed V and J ends, which lost 2 bases and 3 bases, there was a span of 7 bases. The CDR3 contains 13 residues. Germline V gene sequence: CDR1 SQVTM, CDR2 ANQGSEA. CDR3 amino acids: CSVENQANEKLFF. CDR3 coding DNA: TGCAGCGTTGAAAATCAGGCTAATGAAAAACTGTTTTTT.

This clone has just one count. This chain joins TRBV2 and TRBJ1-2; D gene ambiguous. Germline V gives CDR1 SNHLY, CDR2 FYNNEI. CDR3 length: 15 residues. Trimming took off 0 bases at V and 2 bases at J, with 10 bases between the two ends. In nucleotides, the CDR3 is TGTGCCAGCAGTGAAGCACTGGCGGGGAACTATGGCTACACCTTC. Translating it yields CASSEALAGNYGYTF.

The chain is built from TRBV18 and TRBJ2-1; 7 bases are shared with TRBD1. Germline values: CDR1 KGHSH, CDR2 LQKENI. The CDR3 runs 15 residues. The J segment lost 0 bases and the V segment lost 5 bases, leaving 4 bases of the junction unmatched. In DNA form, the CDR3 reads TGTGCCAGCTCAGTTCGGACAGGCTCCTACAATGAGCAGTTCTTC. It is translated as CASSVRTGSYNEQFF.

The J gene is TRBJ1-2, the V gene TRBV6-1; D possibly corresponds to TRBD1 (6 bases). Germline CDR1 MNHNS, CDR2 SASEGT. V dropped 10 bases and J dropped 0 bases, with 12 bases sitting between them. CDR3 size: 13 residues. CDR3 coding DNA: TGTGCCACATGGGACACAACTAACTATGGCTACACCTTC. This encodes CATWDTTNYGYTF.

A single count supports this clone. This chain joins TRBV18 and TRBJ2-3, with 8 bases identical to TRBD1. The germline V gene has CDR1 KGHSH and CDR2 LQKENI. The CDR3 consists of 16 residues. V lost 1 base, J lost 5 bases, and 8 bases stayed unmatched. The CDR3 DNA reads as TGTGCCAGCTCACCACAGGGGGCAGGGGGCCAAGATACGCAGTATTTT. Its protein product is CASSPQGAGGQDTQYF.

CDR3 bases: TGTGCCAGTAGTATACAAGCTACCGGGGAGCTGTTTTTT. This encodes CASSIQATGELFF. The V and J genes are TRBV19 and TRBJ2-2; no clear D. Trimming cost V 2 bases and J 5 bases, with 6 bases left between them. The germline CDR1 and CDR2 sequences are LNHDA and SQIVND (reference sequence). The CDR3 contains 13 residues. The whole variable domain, filled in from reference TRBV19 and TRBJ2-2, reads DGGITQSPKYLFRKEGQNVTLSCEQNLNHDAMYWYRQDPGQGLRLIYYSQIVNDFQKGDIAEGYSVSREKKESFPLTVTSAQKNPTAFYLCASSIQATGELFFGEGSRLTVL.

The CDR3 DNA reads TGCGCCAGCAGCCGATTGACACGCTCCTACGAGCAGTACTTC. Translation gives CASSRLTRSYEQYF. The rearrangement links TRBV4-1 to TRBJ2-7; D is unresolved. This CDR3 has 14 amino acids. The ends were cut back, 4 bases at V and 0 bases at J, with 10 bases in the middle. Germline CDR1 and CDR2: MGHRA and YSYEKL.

The chain has TRBV7-9 and TRBJ2-7, with D maybe TRBD1 (5 bases). This CDR3 comprises 15 residues. The germline V and J ends were trimmed by 0 bases and 5 bases, with 14 bases remaining between them. From germline, CDR1 is SEHNR and CDR2 FQNEAQ (reference sequence). CDR3 coding DNA: TGTGCCAGCAGCTTAGCGGGCGCGCCAGGGAACGAGCAGTACTTC. This codes for CASSLAGAPGNEQYF.

The CDR3 loop is CASSSGLNQPQHF. CDR3 nucleotides: TGTGCCAGCAGTTCGGGACTGAATCAGCCCCAGCATTTT. V and J are TRBV6-5 and TRBJ1-5, with a weak D call TRBD1 (5 bases). Germline V CDR1 and CDR2: MNHEY, SVGAGI. V was shortened by 4 bases and J by 4 bases, with 8 bases between the two germline ends. This CDR3 contains 13 residues.